This TCR gamma chain was sequenced during a study of Vδ1+ human thymocytes. After alphabeta T cell depletion, CD3+ Vdelta1+ Vdelta2- thymocytes were sorted. Sorted Vdelta1+ thymocytes were roughly 97% to 99.6% pure. RNA was extracted from the cells and then reverse transcribed. CDR3 amplicons came from multiplex PCR with pooled V-gene forward and constant-region reverse primers. TCRdb repeated clone calling on the multiplex PCR reads with CATT. The data hold tens of thousands of gamma-chain clones, with around 15% observed a single time. Germline V gene sequence: CDR1 EGSTGY, CDR2 YDSYTSSV. The CDR3 runs to 15 residues. Findings of the study overall: Around 18% of thymic delta-chain sequences were Vdelta2, with few Vdelta3, unlike blood Vdelta1+ controls. In the thymus, TRG and TRD repertoires looked highly polyclonal with Gaussian CDR3 lengths. TRG sequences recurred across donors, whereas TRD sequences stayed essentially private.

This clone was observed a handful of times. Its antigen is currently unknown. The junction shows a germline mismatch at one end, possibly a read error. The V call is TRGV4, the J call TRGJ1 or TRGJ2. This clonotype was sampled from a child in the first two years of life who had congenital heart surgery. The sequenced material came from Vdelta1+ gamma-delta thymocytes from the thymus. Subset given: FACS-sorted CD3+ TCRalphabeta- TCRVdelta1+ TCRVdelta2- thymocytes. CDR3 nucleotide sequence: TGTGCCACCTGGAATGGGCCTTGGGGTTATTATAAGAAACTCTTT. Translated: CATWNGPWGYYKKLF.